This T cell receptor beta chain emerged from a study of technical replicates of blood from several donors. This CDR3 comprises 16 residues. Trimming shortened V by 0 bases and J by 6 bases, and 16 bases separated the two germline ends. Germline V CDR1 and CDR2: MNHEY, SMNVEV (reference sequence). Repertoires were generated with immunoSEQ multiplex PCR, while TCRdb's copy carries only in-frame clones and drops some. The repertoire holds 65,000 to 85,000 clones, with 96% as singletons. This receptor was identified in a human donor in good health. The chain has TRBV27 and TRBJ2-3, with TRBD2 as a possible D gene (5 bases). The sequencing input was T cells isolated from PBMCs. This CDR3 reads CASSLSMAGARDTQYF. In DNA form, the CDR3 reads TGTGCCAGCAGTTTATCCATGGCGGGCGCGCGGGATACGCAGTATTTT.